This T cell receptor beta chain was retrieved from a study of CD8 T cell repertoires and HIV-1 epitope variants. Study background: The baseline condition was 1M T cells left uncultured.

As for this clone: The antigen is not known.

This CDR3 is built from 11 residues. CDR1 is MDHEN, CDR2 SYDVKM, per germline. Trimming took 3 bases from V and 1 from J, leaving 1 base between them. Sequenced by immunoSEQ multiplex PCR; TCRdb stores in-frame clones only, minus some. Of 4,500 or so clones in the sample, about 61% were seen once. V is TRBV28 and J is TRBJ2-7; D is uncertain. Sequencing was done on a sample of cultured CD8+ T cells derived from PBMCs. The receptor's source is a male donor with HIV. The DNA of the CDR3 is TGTGCCAGCAGTTTTTCCTACGAGCAGTACTTC. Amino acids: CASSFSYEQYF.